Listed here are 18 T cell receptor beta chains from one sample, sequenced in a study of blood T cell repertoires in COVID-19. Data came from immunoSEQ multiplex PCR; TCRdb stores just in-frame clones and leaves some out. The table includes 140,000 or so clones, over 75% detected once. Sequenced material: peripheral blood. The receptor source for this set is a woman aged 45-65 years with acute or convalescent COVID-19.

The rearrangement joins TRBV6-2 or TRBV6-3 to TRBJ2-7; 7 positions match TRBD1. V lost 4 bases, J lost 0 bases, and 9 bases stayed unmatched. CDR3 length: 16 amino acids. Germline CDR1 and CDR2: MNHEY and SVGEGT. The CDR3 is CASSFSGTEHSYEQYF. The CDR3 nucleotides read TGTGCCAGCAGTTTCTCCGGGACAGAACACTCCTACGAGCAGTACTTC.

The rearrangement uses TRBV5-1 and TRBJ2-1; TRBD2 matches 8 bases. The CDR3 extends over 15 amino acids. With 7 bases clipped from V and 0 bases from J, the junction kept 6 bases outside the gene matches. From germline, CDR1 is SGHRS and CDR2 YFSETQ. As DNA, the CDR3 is TGCGCCAGCCACACTAGCGGCGACTCCTACAATGAGCAGTTCTTC. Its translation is CASHTSGDSYNEQFF.

The CDR3 region has the DNA TGTGCCAGCAGCTCGACAGGAGTCAAAGTTGCGGGCTACACCTTC. It encodes CASSSTGVKVAGYTF. The chain carries TRBV7-9 and TRBJ1-2; tentative D call: TRBD1 (6 bases). V shed 4 bases and J shed 8 bases, with 20 bases lying between them. CDR1 and CDR2 from the germline V gene are SEHNR and FQNEAQ (reference sequence). The CDR3 extends over 15 amino acids.

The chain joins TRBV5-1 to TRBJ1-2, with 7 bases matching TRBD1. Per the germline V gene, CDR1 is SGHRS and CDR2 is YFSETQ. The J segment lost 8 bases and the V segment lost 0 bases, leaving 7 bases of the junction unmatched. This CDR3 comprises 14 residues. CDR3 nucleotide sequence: TGCGCCAGCAGCTTGGAGACCGGGACAGTCGGCTACACCTTC. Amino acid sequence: CASSLETGTVGYTF.

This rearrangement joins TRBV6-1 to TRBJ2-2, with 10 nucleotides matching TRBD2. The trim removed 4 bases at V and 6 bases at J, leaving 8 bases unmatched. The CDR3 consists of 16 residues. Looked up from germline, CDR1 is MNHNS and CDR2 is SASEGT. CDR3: CASSGLSGTSAGELFF. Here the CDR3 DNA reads TGTGCCAGCAGTGGCTTATCCGGGACTAGCGCCGGGGAGCTGTTTTTT.

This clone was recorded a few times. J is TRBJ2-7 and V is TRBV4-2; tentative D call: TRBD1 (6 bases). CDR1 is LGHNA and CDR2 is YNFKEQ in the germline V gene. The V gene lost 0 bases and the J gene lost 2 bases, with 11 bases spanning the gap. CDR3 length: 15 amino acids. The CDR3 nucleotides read TGTGCCAGCAGCCAAGATCAGGGGATGCCCTACGAGCAGTACTTC. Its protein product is CASSQDQGMPYEQYF.

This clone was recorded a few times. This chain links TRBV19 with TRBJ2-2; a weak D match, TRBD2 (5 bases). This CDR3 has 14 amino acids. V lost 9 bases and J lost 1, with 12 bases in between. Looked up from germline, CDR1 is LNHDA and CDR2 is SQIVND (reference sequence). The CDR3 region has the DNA TGTGCCAGCGGCCAGCGGCGGAACACCGGGGAGCTGTTTTTT. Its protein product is CASGQRRNTGELFF.

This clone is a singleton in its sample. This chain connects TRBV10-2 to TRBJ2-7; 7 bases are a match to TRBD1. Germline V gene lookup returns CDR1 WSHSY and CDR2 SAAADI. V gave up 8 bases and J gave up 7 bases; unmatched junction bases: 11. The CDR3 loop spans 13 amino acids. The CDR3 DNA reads TGCGCCAGCGGACAGGCAGAGTATCGGGAGCAGTACTTC. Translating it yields CASGQAEYREQYF.

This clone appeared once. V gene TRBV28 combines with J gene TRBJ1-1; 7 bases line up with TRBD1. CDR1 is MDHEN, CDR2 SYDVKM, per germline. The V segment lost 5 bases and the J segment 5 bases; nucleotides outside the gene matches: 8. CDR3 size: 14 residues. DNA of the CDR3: TGTGCCAGCAGTGAAACAGGGGTTTTGACTGAAGCTTTCTTT. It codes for CASSETGVLTEAFF.

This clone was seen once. The CDR3 bases are TGCGCCAGCAGCTTGGTTGGTCGTGAGGCCCAGTACTTC. Amino acid sequence: CASSLVGREAQYF. The V gene is TRBV5-1, the J gene TRBJ2-5; D not certain. The CDR3 runs 13 residues. V shed 0 bases and J shed 9 bases, with 12 bases lying between them. Germline V gene sequence: CDR1 SGHRS, CDR2 YFSETQ.

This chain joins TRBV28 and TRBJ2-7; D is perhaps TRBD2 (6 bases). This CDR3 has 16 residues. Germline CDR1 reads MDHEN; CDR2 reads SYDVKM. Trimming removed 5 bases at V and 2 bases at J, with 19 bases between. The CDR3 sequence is CASSKIPGLKTYEQYF. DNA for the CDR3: TGTGCCAGCAGTAAAATACCGGGACTCAAAACCTACGAGCAGTACTTC.

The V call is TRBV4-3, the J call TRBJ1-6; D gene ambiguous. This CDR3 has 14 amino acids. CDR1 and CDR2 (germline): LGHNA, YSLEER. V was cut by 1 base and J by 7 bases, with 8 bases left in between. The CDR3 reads CASSQARENSPLHF. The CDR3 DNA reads TGCGCCAGCAGCCAAGCTCGTGAGAATTCACCCCTCCACTTT.

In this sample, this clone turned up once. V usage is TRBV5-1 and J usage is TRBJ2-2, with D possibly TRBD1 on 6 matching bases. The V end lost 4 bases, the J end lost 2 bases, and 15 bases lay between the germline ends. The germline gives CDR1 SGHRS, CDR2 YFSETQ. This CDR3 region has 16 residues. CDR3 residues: CASSLLWTVNTGELFF. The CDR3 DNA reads TGCGCCAGCAGCCTTTTGTGGACAGTAAACACCGGGGAGCTGTTTTTT.

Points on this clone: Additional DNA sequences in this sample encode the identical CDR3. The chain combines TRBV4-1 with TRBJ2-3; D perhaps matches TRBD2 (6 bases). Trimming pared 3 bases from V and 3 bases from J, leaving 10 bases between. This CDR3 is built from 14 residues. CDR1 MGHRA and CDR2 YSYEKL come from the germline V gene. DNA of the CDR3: TGCGCCAGCAGCCAGGGCGCGGGGACAGATACGCAGTATTTT. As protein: CASSQGAGTDTQYF.

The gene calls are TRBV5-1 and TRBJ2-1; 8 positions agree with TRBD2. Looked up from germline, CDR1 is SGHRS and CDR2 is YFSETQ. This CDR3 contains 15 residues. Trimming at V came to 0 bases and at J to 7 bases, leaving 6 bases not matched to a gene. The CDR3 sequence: CASSLVAGGMNEQFF. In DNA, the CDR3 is TGCGCCAGCAGCTTGGTGGCGGGGGGAATGAATGAGCAGTTCTTC.

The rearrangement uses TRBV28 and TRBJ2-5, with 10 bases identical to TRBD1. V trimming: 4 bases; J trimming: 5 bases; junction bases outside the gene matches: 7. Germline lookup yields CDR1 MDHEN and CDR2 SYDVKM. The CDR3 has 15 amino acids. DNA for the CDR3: TGTGCCAGCAGTTCGGGACAGGGGAACGGGGAGACCCAGTACTTC. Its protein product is CASSSGQGNGETQYF.

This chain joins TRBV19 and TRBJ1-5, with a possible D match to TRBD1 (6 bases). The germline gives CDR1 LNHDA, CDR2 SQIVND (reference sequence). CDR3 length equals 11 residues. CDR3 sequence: CATGMGEPQHF. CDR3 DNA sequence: TGTGCTACAGGGATGGGGGAGCCCCAGCATTTT.

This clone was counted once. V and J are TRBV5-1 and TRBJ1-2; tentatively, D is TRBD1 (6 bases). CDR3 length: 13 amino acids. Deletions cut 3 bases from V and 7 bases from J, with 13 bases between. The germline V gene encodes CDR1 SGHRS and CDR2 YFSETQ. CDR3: CASSSRGESGYTF. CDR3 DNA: TGCGCCAGCAGCTCCAGGGGCGAAAGTGGCTACACCTTC.